Below are 22 T cell receptor beta chains sequenced from a single sample in a study of PD-L1 blockade in urothelial cancer. Time point denoted: peripheral blood 6 weeks after treatment start. The assay was immunoSEQ multiplex PCR, and TCRdb's table has in-frame clones only and misses some. The sample has about 120,000 clones, around 89% seen once; the top ten hold 1.5% to 2%. Specimen: PBMCs, collected around atezolizumab (anti-PD-L1) treatment. These TCRs come from a man aged 60-69 years with urothelial cancer.

This clone was recorded only once. J is TRBJ2-5 and V is TRBV27, with 13 positions matching TRBD2. The last part of the DNA fits TRBJ2-7 better; the J call may be wrong. Germline V gene data show CDR1 as MNHEY and CDR2 as SMNVEV (reference sequence). The CDR3 is 16 amino acids. DNA of the CDR3: TGTGCCAGCAGTTTCACCAGACTAGCGGGAGGAAACGAGCAGTACTTC. Amino acids: CASSFTRLAGGNEQYF.

The rearrangement links TRBV27 to TRBJ2-3, with 10 bases lining up with TRBD2. Trimming took 5 bases from V and 4 from J; bases not matched to a gene: 12. The germline V gene has CDR1 MNHEY and CDR2 SMNVEV (reference sequence). The CDR3 runs to 17 residues. The CDR3 nucleotides read TGTGCCAGCAGTCCCTGGGGTAGCGGGGGGATCGCAGATACGCAGTATTTT. Its protein product is CASSPWGSGGIADTQYF.

The chain employs TRBV7-3 and TRBJ2-1; the match to TRBD2 covers 9 bases. Unmatched junction bases numbered 6, after V lost 4 bases and J lost 2 bases. The germline V gene encodes CDR1 SGHTA and CDR2 FQGTGA. This CDR3 has 16 residues. The CDR3 DNA reads as TGTGCCAGCAGCTCTATAGCGGGAGATACCTACAATGAGCAGTTCTTC. It encodes CASSSIAGDTYNEQFF.

This chain links TRBV7-2 with TRBJ2-3; possible D gene TRBD2, 5 bases. V was shortened by 3 bases and J by 5 bases, with 9 bases between the two germline ends. There are 13 residues in the CDR3. Germline V CDR1 and CDR2: SGHTA, FQGNSA. The CDR3 DNA reads as TGTGCCAGCAGCTTCGGAGGCGGAGATACGCAGTATTTT. It yields the protein CASSFGGGDTQYF.

The chain couples TRBV6-5 to TRBJ2-6; possibly TRBD2 for D (6 bases). The CDR3 runs to 16 residues. Germline V gene lookup returns CDR1 MNHEY and CDR2 SVGAGI. V lost 4 bases and J 2 bases, leaving 12 bases between the germline ends. Written as DNA, the CDR3 is TGTGCCAGCAGTTCGCGACTAGTACCTGGGGCCAACGTCCTGACTTTC. Protein product: CASSSRLVPGANVLTF.

V usage is TRBV29-1 and J usage is TRBJ1-5; D is unclear. This CDR3 has 15 amino acids. Germline lookup yields CDR1 SQVTM and CDR2 ANQGSEA. V gave up 5 bases and J gave up 2 bases, with 16 bases separating them. CDR3 residues: CSVLDCTSGNQPQHF. DNA for the CDR3: TGCAGCGTTTTAGACTGTACCTCGGGCAATCAGCCCCAGCATTTT. The full variable domain, completed using reference TRBV29-1 and TRBJ1-5, is SAVISQKPSRDICQRGTSLTIQCQVDSQVTMMFWYRQQPGQSLTLIATANQGSEATYESGFVIDKFPISRPNLTFSTLTVSNMSPEDSSIYLCSVLDCTSGNQPQHFGDGTRLSIL.

The chain links TRBV5-6 to TRBJ2-7, with TRBD1 identical over 7 bases. Germline assignment: CDR1 SGHDT and CDR2 YYEEEE. The CDR3 has 16 residues. V lost 4 bases, J lost 5 bases, and 15 bases stayed unmatched. CDR3 nucleotides: TGTGCCAGCAGCCCGGCGGACAGGATCGTCCTGAACGAGCAGTACTTC. This codes for CASSPADRIVLNEQYF.

This chain uses TRBV19 with TRBJ2-3; 12 bases align to TRBD1. The CDR3 totals 16 residues. V shed 6 bases, J shed 4 bases, and the junction held 8 bases outside the gene matches. CDR1 is LNHDA and CDR2 is SQIVND in the germline V gene (reference sequence). The DNA of the CDR3 is TGTGCCAGTAGCCTTGCCGGGACAGGGGGCCCAGATACGCAGTATTTT. Protein product: CASSLAGTGGPDTQYF.

The chain has TRBV18 and TRBJ1-1; no clear D gene. V lost 4 bases and J 1 base, leaving 16 bases between the germline ends. The V gene's germline CDR1 is KGHSH and CDR2 LQKENI. The CDR3 runs to 16 residues. The CDR3 DNA reads TGTGCCAGCTCACGGCAGCAGTCGAGGGAGAACACTGAAGCTTTCTTT. This gives the protein CASSRQQSRENTEAFF.

V usage is TRBV10-3 and J usage is TRBJ2-7, with 8 nucleotides matching TRBD1. Germline loops: CDR1 ENHRY, CDR2 SYGVKD. The CDR3 totals 15 residues. Trimming took 6 bases from V and 1 from J; bases not matched to a gene: 8. This CDR3 reads CAIRGGQAGSYEQYF. The CDR3 nucleotides read TGTGCCATCAGGGGGGGACAGGCGGGATCCTACGAGCAGTACTTC.

The chain couples TRBV28 to TRBJ1-6; D possibly corresponds to TRBD1 (5 bases). The germline CDR1 and CDR2 sequences are MDHEN and SYDVKM. Trimming pared 4 bases from V and 4 bases from J, leaving 8 bases between. The CDR3 sequence is 14 residues long. The CDR3 region is CASSSGTYNSPLHF. The CDR3 nucleotides are TGTGCCAGCAGTTCCGGGACTTATAATTCACCCCTCCACTTT.

The rearrangement uses TRBV19 and TRBJ1-2; D not resolved. The ends were cut back, 4 bases at V and 8 bases at J, with 17 bases in the middle. Germline CDR1 LNHDA, CDR2 SQIVND (reference sequence). This CDR3 spans 14 amino acids. The CDR3 region is CASSKREGSAGYTF. The CDR3 DNA is TGTGCCAGTAGTAAAAGGGAGGGCTCGGCGGGCTACACCTTC.

The chain is built from TRBV4-3 and TRBJ2-7; possibly TRBD1 for D (6 bases). This CDR3 is built from 15 residues. The germline V gene has CDR1 LGHNA and CDR2 YSLEER. Trimming stripped 0 bases from V and 4 bases from J, with 13 bases between. CDR3: CASSQEASGEYEQYF. CDR3 coding DNA: TGCGCCAGCAGCCAAGAGGCGTCAGGGGAGTACGAGCAGTACTTC.

The chain couples TRBV5-8 to TRBJ2-7, with TRBD1 identical over 11 bases. Germline CDR1 and CDR2: SGHTS and YDEGEE. The CDR3 has 15 amino acids. The V and J ends lost 4 bases and 2 bases, in that order; junction bases with no gene match: 5. CDR3 sequence reads: CASSPGTGGTYEQYF. CDR3 nucleotide sequence: TGTGCCAGCAGCCCGGGGACAGGGGGAACCTACGAGCAGTACTTC.

This chain joins TRBV19 and TRBJ2-3; 7 bases align to TRBD1. The V gene's germline CDR1 is LNHDA and CDR2 SQIVND (reference sequence). With 6 bases clipped from V and 5 bases from J, the junction kept 11 bases outside the gene matches. CDR3 size: 15 residues. The CDR3 here is CASRPRTGAGDTQYF. The CDR3 coding sequence is TGTGCCAGTAGGCCCCGGACAGGTGCCGGAGATACGCAGTATTTT.

V and J are TRBV6-1 and TRBJ1-2; TRBD1 is a possible D gene (6 bases). In germline, CDR1 is MNHNS, CDR2 SASEGT. This CDR3 has 14 residues. Trimming took 2 bases from V and 7 from J, leaving 14 bases between them. CDR3 sequence (DNA): TGTGCCAGCAGTGAAACCAGGGGAGTCAGTGGCTACACCTTC. Translated: CASSETRGVSGYTF.

The rearrangement links TRBV5-4 to TRBJ1-1; tentative D call: TRBD1 (6 bases). Trimming took off 1 base at V and 1 base at J, with 8 bases between the two ends. This CDR3 is 14 amino acids long. Germline V lookup: CDR1 SGHNT, CDR2 YYREEE (reference sequence). The CDR3 here is CASSLLTGNTEAFF. The DNA of the CDR3 is TGTGCCAGCAGCTTGCTGACAGGGAACACTGAAGCTTTCTTT.

The CDR3 DNA reads as TGTGCCAGCAGTCAACAGTTTGGAAACACCATATATTTT. Protein sequence: CASSQQFGNTIYF. This rearrangement joins TRBV6-1 to TRBJ1-3; D is unresolved. This CDR3 has 13 residues. In germline, CDR1 is MNHNS, CDR2 SASEGT. V was cut by 5 bases and J by 3 bases, with 8 bases left in between.

The chain joins TRBV12-2 to TRBJ2-7; the table calls TRBD2, which could not be checked here. TRBV12-2 constitutes a pseudogene. The CDR3 is made up of 17 amino acids. CDR3 DNA sequence: TGTGCAAGTCGCTCACGACTCCTCATTCTAGCGGGAGCTGAGCAGTACTTC. Translation gives CASRSRLLILAGAEQYF.

This rearrangement joins TRBV5-1 to TRBJ2-1; D gene uncertain. V shed 0 bases and J shed 0 bases, with 10 bases lying between them. The CDR3 is 16 amino acids. The germline CDR1 and CDR2 sequences are SGHRS and YFSETQ. CDR3 residues: CASSLALSLSYNEQFF. The CDR3, as DNA: TGCGCCAGCAGCTTGGCCCTATCCCTCTCCTACAATGAGCAGTTCTTC.

This chain links TRBV7-9 with TRBJ1-1, with 7 bases that match TRBD1. V shed 5 bases and J 11 bases; nucleotides not matched to a gene: 14. The CDR3 is made up of 14 amino acids. Germline values: CDR1 SEHNR, CDR2 FQNEAQ (reference sequence). The CDR3 loop reads CASSPAGRGPGAFF. The CDR3 coding sequence is TGTGCCAGCAGCCCGGCGGGAAGGGGGCCTGGGGCTTTCTTT.

This rearrangement joins TRBV7-9 to TRBJ1-2, with 8 nucleotides matching TRBD1. V lost 5 bases, J lost 3 bases, and 5 bases stayed unmatched. The germline V gene has CDR1 SEHNR and CDR2 FQNEAQ (reference sequence). This CDR3 region has 14 residues. The CDR3 nucleotides are TGTGCCAGCAGCCCAGGACAGGGCCACTATGGCTACACCTTC. This encodes CASSPGQGHYGYTF.